What follows are 14 T cell receptor beta chains derived from one specimen sequenced in a study of T cells in Graves' hyperthyroidism and ophthalmopathy. Authors of the study amplified TCR beta CDR3 regions from RNA transcripts. The study used the HTBI primer set for a first-round RT-PCR of the TCR CDR3. TCRdb reprocessed the multiplex PCR reads with MiXCR, giving one entry per CDR3 protein. The sample includes some 600,000 distinct CDR3 sequences, more than 45% of them seen just once. What was sequenced was peripheral blood or thyroid tissue (not recorded which). The receptors shown here come from a woman aged 18-29 years with Graves' hyperthyroidism.

This sequence joins TRBV20-1 and TRBJ2-7; D is unresolved. The CDR3 is 16 residues long. The V gene lost 0 bases and the J gene lost 0 bases, with 15 bases spanning the gap. CDR1 is DFQATT, CDR2 SNEGSKA, per germline (reference sequence). CDR3 DNA sequence: TGCAGTGCTAGAGATCCCAGGCCGTTAAACTCCTACGAGCAGTACTTC. It translates to CSARDPRPLNSYEQYF.

This clonotype was detected ten times or more. This rearrangement joins TRBV5-4 to TRBJ2-5; perhaps TRBD2 as D (5 bases). Looked up from germline, CDR1 is SGHNT and CDR2 is YYREEE (reference sequence). V shed 6 bases and J shed 3 bases, with 15 bases lying between them. This CDR3 region has 14 residues. In DNA, the CDR3 is TGTGCCAGCACCCCGACCGTCGGGAAAGAGACCCAGTACTTC. Its protein is CASTPTVGKETQYF.

V is TRBV24-1 and J is TRBJ1-1; 8 bases are shared with TRBD1. With 9 bases clipped from V and 4 bases from J, the junction kept 15 bases outside the gene matches. Germline lookup yields CDR1 KGHDR and CDR2 SFDVKD. This CDR3 is built from 16 residues. CDR3 coding DNA: TGTGCCACCCCTCCTAGGACAGGGAACGTAGTCACTGAAGCTTTCTTT. As protein: CATPPRTGNVVTEAFF.

Ten or more counts support this clonotype. The genes are TRBV29-1 and TRBJ1-4; D call uncertain. V gave up 6 bases and J gave up 4 bases, with 9 bases separating them. There are 12 residues in the CDR3. Germline V gene sequence: CDR1 SQVTM, CDR2 ANQGSEA. The CDR3 reads CSVKPNNEKLFF. In DNA form, the CDR3 reads TGCAGCGTAAAACCAAATAATGAAAAACTGTTTTTT.

This clonotype has more than one count but fewer than ten. The chain has TRBV29-1 and TRBJ2-7, with D perhaps given as TRBD1 or TRBD2 (5 bases each). Trimming removed 5 bases from V and 7 bases from J, with 15 bases in between. The CDR3 totals 12 residues. Germline-derived CDR1 and CDR2 are SQVTM and ANQGSEA. Here the CDR3 DNA reads TGCAGCGTTAGGCGTGGGGGAAATGAGCAGTACTTC. It is translated as CSVRRGGNEQYF.

The rearrangement joins TRBV19 to TRBJ1-1; D gene unclear. The CDR3 loop spans 12 amino acids. V was clipped by 5 bases and J by 11 bases, with 15 bases between them. Germline V gene sequence: CDR1 LNHDA, CDR2 SQIVND (reference sequence). The DNA of the CDR3 is TGTGCCAGTAGTTTTCCAGGCCAGCAGGCTTTCTTT. Its protein is CASSFPGQQAFF.

J is TRBJ1-3 and V is TRBV29-1, with D perhaps matching TRBD1 (5 bases). The CDR3 covers 15 residues. Germline V CDR1 and CDR2: SQVTM, ANQGSEA. Between the trimmed V and J ends, which lost 4 bases and 4 bases, there was a span of 17 bases. CDR3 in amino acids: CSVGFPGATGNTIYF. As DNA, the CDR3 is TGCAGCGTTGGTTTCCCTGGGGCGACGGGAAACACCATATATTTT.

This clonotype has at least ten counts. The V gene is TRBV7-9, the J gene TRBJ1-2; weak D call: TRBD1 (5 bases). Trimming cost V 7 bases and J 4 bases, with 13 bases left between them. CDR1 SEHNR and CDR2 FQNEAQ come from the germline V gene (reference sequence). The CDR3 extends over 13 amino acids. The CDR3 DNA sequence: TGTGCCAGCAACCATGGGGCAAGCTATGGCTACACCTTC. This codes for CASNHGASYGYTF.

This clonotype occurred many times. The conserved final phenylalanine or tryptophan is absent from the CDR3, which likely points to a read error. No DNA is shown, since the ends of the CDR3 on it are uncertain; the CDR3 is the one TCRdb lists. The chain carries TRBV29-1 and TRBJ1-1; the table names TRBD1, a call not compared with the DNA. Germline CDR1 reads SQVTM; CDR2 reads ANQGSEA. 10 amino acids form the CDR3, both terminal residues included. This CDR3 is CSVEGWTWAV.

The chain has TRBV7-9 and TRBJ1-2; the D gene is possibly TRBD1 (6 bases). V was pared by 3 bases and J by 8 bases, with 10 bases between. From germline, CDR1 is SEHNR and CDR2 FQNEAQ (reference sequence). The CDR3 contains 12 residues. The CDR3 reads CASSLRTVGYTF. In DNA form, the CDR3 reads TGTGCCAGCAGCTTGCGGACAGTAGGCTACACCTTC.

This chain uses TRBV7-3 with TRBJ1-1; D is unresolved. CDR3 length equals 15 residues. V gave up 0 bases and J gave up 0 bases, with 8 bases separating them. CDR1 and CDR2 from the germline V gene are SGHTA and FQGTGA. The CDR3 reads CASSLTDGLNTEAFF. CDR3 bases: TGTGCCAGCAGCTTAACCGACGGGTTGAACACTGAAGCTTTCTTT.

In its sample, this clonotype was seen a few times. The V call is TRBV7-2, the J call TRBJ1-1, with unresolved D. Between the trimmed V and J ends, which lost 5 bases and 0 bases, there was a span of 10 bases. The CDR3 extends over 14 amino acids. The V gene's germline CDR1 is SGHTA and CDR2 FQGNSA. CDR3 region: CASSGRELNTEAFF. The DNA for the CDR3 is TGTGCCAGCAGCGGTCGTGAACTGAACACTGAAGCTTTCTTT.

The chain joins TRBV6-5 to TRBJ2-7, with TRBD2 matching 7 bases. Germline CDR1 reads MNHEY; CDR2 reads SVGAGI. Losses at the gene ends were 0 bases for V and 2 bases for J; bases not matched to a gene: 4. The CDR3 has 15 amino acids. In nucleotides, the CDR3 is TGTGCCAGCAGTTACTCGGGGGGGTCGACCTACGAGCAGTACTTC. Protein: CASSYSGGSTYEQYF.

The chain combines TRBV10-1 with TRBJ1-1; TRBD1 is a possible D gene (5 bases). V was cut by 2 bases and J by 1 base, with 11 bases left in between. Germline CDR1 WNHNN, CDR2 SYGVQD (reference sequence). This CDR3 spans 15 amino acids. Here the CDR3 reads CASSEKVGTNTEAFF. CDR3 nucleotide sequence: TGCGCCAGCAGTGAGAAGGTAGGGACGAACACTGAAGCTTTCTTT.